This TCR beta chain was identified in a study of T cell repertoires in aging, cancer and after chemotherapy. In this sample, this clonotype is large (0.1 to 1%). The template was genomic DNA from peripheral blood, not RNA. The germline gives CDR1 MNHNS, CDR2 SASEGT. J was trimmed by 4 bases and V by 3 bases; bases with no gene match: 1. This CDR3 contains 15 residues. Multiplex touch-down PCR with TRB-A/B primers amplified rearranged V-D-J TRB sequences. One entry per CDR3 protein, called by TCRdb with MiXCR from the multiplex PCR reads. The repertoire has around 1,300 distinct CDR3 sequences, approximately 30% of them found once; the top ten carry about 15%.

The chain couples TRBV6-1 to TRBJ2-1; 12 positions match TRBD2. Sequenced: blood. The receptor was isolated from a human donor with a solid tumor. The DNA for the CDR3 is TGTGCCAGCAGTGAGACTAGCGGGGGATACAATGAGCAGTTCTTC. Translated, it gives CASSETSGGYNEQFF.